This T cell receptor (beta chain) was sequenced for a study of blood T cells in healthy people across ages. Study in general: About one barcoded beta molecule per two T cells came from capture by template switching.

Next came a second PCR, run for about 7 to 11 cycles, which used a sample-barcoded 5' primer along with a J-beta primer mix. A tag from a template-switch adaptor with 12 random nucleotides marked each cDNA molecule. TCRdb ran MiXCR on the 5' RACE reads and lists one entry per CDR3 protein. Among 1 million to 1.2 million distinct CDR3 sequences, 35% to 40% were seen once, and the ten largest hold 10% to 15%. This clonotype appeared a few times. CDR1 and CDR2 from the germline V gene are MNHNS and SASEGT. The CDR3 totals 16 residues. With 7 bases clipped from V and 7 bases from J, the junction kept 10 bases outside the gene matches.

This chain uses TRBV6-1 with TRBJ1-4; 12 bases map to TRBD1. The source of this sequence is a man aged 18 to 29 in good health. The sample comprised blood. CDR3 loop: CASTGTGGLRGEKLFF. CDR3 nucleotides: TGTGCCAGCACTGGGACAGGGGGCCTGCGTGGTGAAAAACTGTTTTTT.